A single sample gave rise to the 12 T cell receptor beta chains below, sequenced in a study of T-cell reconstitution after alpha-beta-depleted transplantation in children. This sample's TCRbeta library carried unique molecular identifier barcodes. A single record per CDR3 protein comes from TCRdb applying MiXCR to the PCR reads. Of hundreds of thousands of distinct CDR3 sequences in the sample, around 13% were seen once. The sequencing here drew on PBMCs, taken before TCRalphabeta/CD19-depleted stem cell transplant. Source of these receptors: a girl aged 2 to 9 with congenital amegakaryocytic thrombocytopenia, due to receive a stem cell transplant.

This rearrangement joins TRBV10-3 to TRBJ2-1, with 7 bases matching TRBD2. Germline V lookup: CDR1 ENHRY, CDR2 SYGVKD. V lost 2 bases and J lost 1; bases outside the gene matches: 8. CDR3 length: 17 residues. This CDR3 reads CAISEPLRERSYNEQFF. The DNA for the CDR3 is TGTGCCATCAGTGAGCCTCTGCGGGAGAGGTCCTACAATGAGCAGTTCTTC.

This clonotype was found many times. This rearrangement joins TRBV11-2 to TRBJ2-3, with 7 bases matching TRBD2. Per the germline V gene, CDR1 is SGHAT and CDR2 is FQNNGV. The CDR3 extends over 15 amino acids. V shed 2 bases, J shed 2 bases, and the junction held 4 bases outside the gene matches. The CDR3: CASSLTAGVTDTQYF. The CDR3 nucleotides are TGTGCCAGCAGCTTAACCGCGGGGGTCACAGATACGCAGTATTTT. Combining the CDR3 with reference TRBV11-2 and TRBJ2-3 gives the whole variable domain EAGVAQSPRYKIIEKRQSVAFWCNPISGHATLYWYQQILGQGPKLLIQFQNNGVVDDSQLPKDRFSAERLKGVDSTLKIQPAKLEDSAVYLCASSLTAGVTDTQYFGPGTRLTVL.

This clonotype has at least ten counts. The chain combines TRBV7-2 with TRBJ2-7, with 7 bases lining up with TRBD1. Germline assignment: CDR1 SGHTA and CDR2 FQGNSA. This CDR3 has 17 residues. Trimming cost V 2 bases and J 3 bases; bases outside gene matches: 13. CDR3 sequence: CASSLRGGQIAVYEQYF. The CDR3 coding sequence is TGTGCCAGCAGCTTAAGAGGGGGCCAAATAGCCGTCTACGAGCAGTACTTC.

This clonotype showed up many times. The rearrangement joins TRBV6-1 to TRBJ2-5; no definite D call. The CDR3 spans 15 residues. Trimming removed 11 bases at V and 0 bases at J, with 19 bases between. Per the germline V gene, CDR1 is MNHNS and CDR2 is SASEGT. The CDR3 DNA follows: TGTGCCTCCGGCCGCGCGGAGCTCTACCAAGAGACCCAGTACTTC. It codes for CASGRAELYQETQYF.

As to this clonotype: One base away lies a much larger clone, so this may be a sequencing read error. The chain has TRBV7-9 and TRBJ1-3; D gene ambiguous. The CDR3 extends over 10 amino acids. Germline CDR1 is SEHNR and CDR2 is FQNEAQ (reference sequence). CDR3 nucleotides: TGTGCCAGTAAAAGAAACACCATAAATTTT. Amino acids: CASKRNTINF.

This clonotype was counted only a few times. V is TRBV7-2 and J is TRBJ2-3; no clear D. Germline V CDR1 and CDR2: SGHTA, FQGNSA. The CDR3 loop spans 14 amino acids. V was cut by 5 bases and J by 4 bases, with 13 bases left in between. The CDR3 here is CASSDRPAPDTQYF. The CDR3 bases are TGTGCCAGCAGCGACCGGCCGGCGCCAGATACGCAGTATTTT.

V is TRBV4-2 and J is TRBJ2-7; the D gene is possibly TRBD1 (6 bases). V lost 4 bases and J lost 5, with 39 bases in between. The germline V gene has CDR1 LGHNA and CDR2 YNFKEQ. This CDR3 is built from 22 residues. The CDR3 sequence: CASSLSLGWGQLGGRKGDEQYF. The CDR3 nucleotides read TGTGCCAGCAGCCTATCGTTAGGGTGGGGACAACTTGGTGGCAGAAAAGGCGACGAGCAGTACTTC.

This clonotype was counted a few times. The V gene is TRBV5-1, the J gene TRBJ2-5; maybe TRBD2 (6 bases). Germline V gene sequence: CDR1 SGHRS, CDR2 YFSETQ. This CDR3 is 14 amino acids long. Trimming removed 0 bases from V and 5 bases from J, with 11 bases in between. CDR3 bases: TGCGCCAGCAGCTTGGGGAGGGACTCGGAGACCCAGTACTTC. Its translation: CASSLGRDSETQYF. Complete variable domain (other parts from reference TRBV5-1 and TRBJ2-5): KAGVTQTPRYLIKTRGQQVTLSCSPISGHRSVSWYQQTPGQGLQFLFEYFSETQRNKGNFPGRFSGRQFSNSRSEMNVSTLELGDSALYLCASSLGRDSETQYFGPGTRLLVL.

This clonotype was picked up many times. The rearrangement joins TRBV6-5 to TRBJ2-5; possible D gene TRBD2, 5 bases. The CDR3 loop spans 14 amino acids. V was trimmed by 3 bases and J by 5 bases, leaving 13 bases between them. CDR1 is MNHEY, CDR2 SVGAGI, per germline. The CDR3, as DNA: TGTGCCAGCAGTTATTCCCATTCGGGGGAGACCCAGTACTTC. It yields the protein CASSYSHSGETQYF.

The V gene is TRBV6-5, the J gene TRBJ2-7; tentative D call: TRBD1 (6 bases). The CDR3 is 14 residues long. Per the germline V gene, CDR1 is MNHEY and CDR2 is SVGAGI. V was shortened by 4 bases and J by 5 bases, with 15 bases between the two germline ends. CDR3 DNA sequence: TGTGCCAGCAGTTCGGACAGCATTTCGGACGAGCAGTACTTC. Protein product: CASSSDSISDEQYF.

The gene calls are TRBV3-1 and TRBJ1-1; D is unclear. The CDR3 contains 13 residues. V was shortened by 0 bases and J by 5 bases, with 7 bases between the two germline ends. The germline V gene has CDR1 LGHDT and CDR2 YNNKEL (reference sequence). The CDR3 nucleotides read TGTGCCAGCAGCCAAGAGGTCTGGACTGAAGCTTTCTTT. As protein: CASSQEVWTEAFF.

CDR3 residues: CASNRGLASTDTQYF. CDR3 DNA sequence: TGTGCCAGCAACCGCGGACTAGCTAGCACAGATACGCAGTATTTT. The chain carries TRBV7-2 and TRBJ2-3; 8 bases align to TRBD2. Trimming removed 7 bases from V and 0 bases from J; junction bases left unmatched: 6. The CDR3 has 15 residues. Looked up from germline, CDR1 is SGHTA and CDR2 is FQGNSA.